This T cell receptor beta chain originates from a study of blood T cell repertoires in COVID-19. At the level of the study: The study drew acute and convalescent COVID-19 samples from the United States, Italy and Spain. T cells, B-cell-depleted T cells, or PBMCs provided the cDNA or gDNA that served as material.

This clone turned up a few times. In the original workflow: Counts of nucleated cells, estimated from reference gene primer amplification, were obtained. Sequencing used immunoSEQ multiplex PCR; TCRdb keeps in-frame clones, though not all of them. V and J calls and clone size come straight from that table; D and trimming were deduced from the DNA. Counted here are 150,000 to 160,000 clones, about 80% occurring once; the ten biggest clones make up about an eighth. Enrolled during active infection, Seattle patients were then followed longitudinally. CDR1 MDHEN and CDR2 SYDVKM come from the germline V gene. V shed 5 bases and J shed 4 bases, with 17 bases lying between them. The CDR3 consists of 16 residues.

The sequencing sample was made of peripheral blood. The TCR comes from a woman aged 60-70 years with COVID-19, enrolled during active disease. The genes are TRBV28 and TRBJ1-4; D gene uncertain. For the CDR3, the DNA is TGTGCCAGCAGTCCCTCCACTCCGGGTTTTAATGAAAAACTGTTTTTT. It translates to CASSPSTPGFNEKLFF.